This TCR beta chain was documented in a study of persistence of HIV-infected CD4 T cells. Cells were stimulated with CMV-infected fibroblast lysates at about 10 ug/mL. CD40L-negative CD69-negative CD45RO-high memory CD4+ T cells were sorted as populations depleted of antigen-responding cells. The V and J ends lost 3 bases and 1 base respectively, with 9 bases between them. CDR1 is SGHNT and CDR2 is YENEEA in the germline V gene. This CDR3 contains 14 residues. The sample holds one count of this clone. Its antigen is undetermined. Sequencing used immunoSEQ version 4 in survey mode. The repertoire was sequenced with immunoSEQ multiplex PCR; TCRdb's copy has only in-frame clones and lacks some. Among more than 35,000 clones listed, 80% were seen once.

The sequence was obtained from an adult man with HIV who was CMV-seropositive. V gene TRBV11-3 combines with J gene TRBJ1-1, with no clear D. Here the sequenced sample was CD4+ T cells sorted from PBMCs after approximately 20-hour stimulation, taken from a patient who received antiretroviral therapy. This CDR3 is CASSLRGPNTEAFF. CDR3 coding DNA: TGTGCCAGCAGCTTGAGAGGGCCGAACACTGAAGCTTTCTTT.